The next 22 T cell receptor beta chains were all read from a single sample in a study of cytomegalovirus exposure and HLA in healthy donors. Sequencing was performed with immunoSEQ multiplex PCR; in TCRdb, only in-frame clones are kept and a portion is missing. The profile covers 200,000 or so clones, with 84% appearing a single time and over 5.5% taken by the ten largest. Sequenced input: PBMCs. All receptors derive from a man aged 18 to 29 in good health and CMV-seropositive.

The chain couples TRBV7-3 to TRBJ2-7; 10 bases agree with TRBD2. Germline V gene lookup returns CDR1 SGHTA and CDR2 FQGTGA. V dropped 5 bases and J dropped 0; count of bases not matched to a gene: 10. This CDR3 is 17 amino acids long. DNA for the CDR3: TGTGCCAGCAGCCCTTTCGGGCCTAGCGGGGGCTCCTACGAGCAGTACTTC. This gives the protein CASSPFGPSGGSYEQYF.

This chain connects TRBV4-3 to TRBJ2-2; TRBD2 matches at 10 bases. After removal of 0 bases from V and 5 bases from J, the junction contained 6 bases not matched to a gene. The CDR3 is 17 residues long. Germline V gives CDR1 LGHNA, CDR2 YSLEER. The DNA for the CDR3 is TGCGCCAGCAGCCAAGAGAAGCGGGAGGGAGGAACCGGGGAGCTGTTTTTT. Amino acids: CASSQEKREGGTGELFF.

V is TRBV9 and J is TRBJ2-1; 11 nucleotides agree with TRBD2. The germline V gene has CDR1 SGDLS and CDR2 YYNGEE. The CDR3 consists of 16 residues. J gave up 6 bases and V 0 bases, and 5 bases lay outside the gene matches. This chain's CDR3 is CASSVAGTSGVNEQFF. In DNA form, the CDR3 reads TGTGCCAGCAGCGTAGCCGGGACTAGCGGAGTCAATGAGCAGTTCTTC.

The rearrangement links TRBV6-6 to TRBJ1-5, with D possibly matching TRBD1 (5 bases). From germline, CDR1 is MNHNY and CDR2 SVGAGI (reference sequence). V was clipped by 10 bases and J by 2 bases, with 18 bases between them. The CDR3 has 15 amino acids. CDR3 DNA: TGTGCCACCGCGTCGGGGGGGGAGGGCAATCAGCCCCAGCATTTT. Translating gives CATASGGEGNQPQHF.

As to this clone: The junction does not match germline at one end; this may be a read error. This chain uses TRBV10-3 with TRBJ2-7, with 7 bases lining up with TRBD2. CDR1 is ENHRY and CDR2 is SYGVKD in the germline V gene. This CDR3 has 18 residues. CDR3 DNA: TGTGCCATCCGTGACGGGTTAGCGGGCCTACAAAGCTCCTACGAGCAGTACTTC. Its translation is CAIRDGLAGLQSSYEQYF.

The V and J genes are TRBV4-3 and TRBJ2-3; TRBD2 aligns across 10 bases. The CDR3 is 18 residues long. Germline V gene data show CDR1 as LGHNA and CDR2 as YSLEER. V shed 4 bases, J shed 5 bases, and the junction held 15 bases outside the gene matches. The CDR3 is CASSRNSRTSGAGDTQYF. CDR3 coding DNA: TGCGCCAGCAGCCGAAACTCCAGGACTAGCGGCGCTGGAGATACGCAGTATTTT.

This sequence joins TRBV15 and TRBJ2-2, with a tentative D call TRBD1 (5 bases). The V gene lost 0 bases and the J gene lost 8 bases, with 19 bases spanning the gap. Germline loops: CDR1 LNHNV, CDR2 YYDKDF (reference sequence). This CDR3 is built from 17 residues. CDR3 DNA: TGTGCCACCAGCAGAGATCAAGGGGCCGCATTGATGGGGGAGCTGTTTTTT. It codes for CATSRDQGAALMGELFF. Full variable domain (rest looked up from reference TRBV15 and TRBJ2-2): DAMVIQNPRYQVTQFGKPVTLSCSQTLNHNVMYWYQQKSSQAPKLLFHYYDKDFNNEADTPDNFQSRRPNTSFCFLDIRSPGLGDTAMYLCATSRDQGAALMGELFFGEGSRLTVL.

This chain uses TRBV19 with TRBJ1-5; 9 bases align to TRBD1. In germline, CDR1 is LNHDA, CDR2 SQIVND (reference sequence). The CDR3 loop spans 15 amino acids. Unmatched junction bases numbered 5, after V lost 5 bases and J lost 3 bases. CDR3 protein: CASSETGGVNQPQHF. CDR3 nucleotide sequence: TGTGCCAGTAGTGAGACAGGGGGGGTCAATCAGCCCCAGCATTTT.

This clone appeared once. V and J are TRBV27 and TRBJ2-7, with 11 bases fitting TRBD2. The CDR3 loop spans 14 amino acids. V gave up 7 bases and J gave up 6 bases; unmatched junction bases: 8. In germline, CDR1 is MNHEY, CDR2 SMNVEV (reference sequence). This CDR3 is CASKLAGGKAEQYF. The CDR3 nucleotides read TGTGCCAGCAAATTAGCGGGAGGGAAAGCCGAGCAGTACTTC.

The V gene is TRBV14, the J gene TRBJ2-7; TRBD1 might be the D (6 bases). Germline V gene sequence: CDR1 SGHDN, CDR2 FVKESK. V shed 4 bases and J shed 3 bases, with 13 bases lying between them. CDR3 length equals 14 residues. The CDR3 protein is CASSRLLGGYEQYF. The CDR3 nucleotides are TGTGCCAGCAGCCGACTACTAGGGGGCTACGAGCAGTACTTC. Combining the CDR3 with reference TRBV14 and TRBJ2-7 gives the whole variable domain EAGVTQFPSHSVIEKGQTVTLRCDPISGHDNLYWYRRVMGKEIKFLLHFVKESKQDESGMPNNRFLAERTGGTYSTLKVQPAELEDSGVYFCASSRLLGGYEQYFGPGTRLTVT.

Here the CDR3 reads CASSYTGANTGELFF. In DNA form, the CDR3 reads TGCGCCAGCAGCTATACAGGGGCGAACACCGGGGAGCTGTTTTTT. The chain employs TRBV5-1 and TRBJ2-2; the match to TRBD1 covers 7 bases. The CDR3 sequence is 15 residues long. V lost 3 bases, J lost 0 bases, and 2 bases stayed unmatched. Germline V gene data show CDR1 as SGHRS and CDR2 as YFSETQ.

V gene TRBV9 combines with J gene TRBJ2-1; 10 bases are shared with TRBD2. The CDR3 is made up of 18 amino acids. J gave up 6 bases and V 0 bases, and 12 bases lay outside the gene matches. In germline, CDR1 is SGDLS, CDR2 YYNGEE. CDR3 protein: CASSVATGLAGGLNEQFF. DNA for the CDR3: TGTGCCAGCAGCGTAGCTACCGGATTAGCGGGAGGCCTCAATGAGCAGTTCTTC.

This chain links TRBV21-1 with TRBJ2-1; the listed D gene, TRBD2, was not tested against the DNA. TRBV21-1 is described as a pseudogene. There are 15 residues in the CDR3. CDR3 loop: CASSNDCGAGNEQFF. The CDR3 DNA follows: TGTGCCAGCAGCAACGACTGTGGAGCGGGCAATGAGCAGTTCTTC.

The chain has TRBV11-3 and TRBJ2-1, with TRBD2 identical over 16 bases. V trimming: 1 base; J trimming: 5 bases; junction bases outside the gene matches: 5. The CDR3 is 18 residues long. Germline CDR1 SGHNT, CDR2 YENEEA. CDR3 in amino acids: CASSLGGTSGRVHNEQFF. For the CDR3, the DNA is TGTGCCAGCAGCTTAGGGGGGACTAGCGGGAGGGTCCACAATGAGCAGTTCTTC.

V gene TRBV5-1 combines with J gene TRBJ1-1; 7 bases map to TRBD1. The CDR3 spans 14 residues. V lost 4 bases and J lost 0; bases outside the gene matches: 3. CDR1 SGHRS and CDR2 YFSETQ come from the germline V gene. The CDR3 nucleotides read TGCGCCAGCAGCCCGGGACAGATGAACACTGAAGCTTTCTTT. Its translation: CASSPGQMNTEAFF.

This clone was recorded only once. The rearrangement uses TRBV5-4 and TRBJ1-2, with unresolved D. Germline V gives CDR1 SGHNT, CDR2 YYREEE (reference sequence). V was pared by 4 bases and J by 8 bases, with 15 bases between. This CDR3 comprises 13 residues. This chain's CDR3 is CASSQRTRGGYTF. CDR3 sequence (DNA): TGTGCCAGCAGCCAGAGGACGCGGGGAGGCTACACCTTC. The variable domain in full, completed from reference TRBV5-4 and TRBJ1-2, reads ETGVTQSPTHLIKTRGQQVTLRCSSQSGHNTVSWYQQALGQGPQFIFQYYREEENGRGNFPPRFSGLQFPNYSSELNVNALELDDSALYLCASSQRTRGGYTFGSGTRLTVV.

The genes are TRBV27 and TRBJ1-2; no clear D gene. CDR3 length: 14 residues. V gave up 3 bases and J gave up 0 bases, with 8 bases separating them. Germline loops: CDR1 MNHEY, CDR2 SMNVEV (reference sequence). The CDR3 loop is CASSFTVTNYGYTF. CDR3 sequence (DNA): TGTGCCAGCAGTTTTACAGTCACTAACTATGGCTACACCTTC.

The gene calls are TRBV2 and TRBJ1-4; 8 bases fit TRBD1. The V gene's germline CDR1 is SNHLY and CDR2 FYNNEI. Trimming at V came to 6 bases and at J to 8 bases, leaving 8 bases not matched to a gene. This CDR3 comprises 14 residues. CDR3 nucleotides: TGTGCCAGCAGCCTCGGACAGGGCGGAGAAAAACTGTTTTTT. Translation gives CASSLGQGGEKLFF.

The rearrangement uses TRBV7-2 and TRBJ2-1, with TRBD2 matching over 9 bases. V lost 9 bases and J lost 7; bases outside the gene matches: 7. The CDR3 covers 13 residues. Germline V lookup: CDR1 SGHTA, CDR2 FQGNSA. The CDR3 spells CASGREGRNEQFF. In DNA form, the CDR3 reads TGTGCCAGTGGGCGGGAGGGACGGAATGAGCAGTTCTTC.

For the CDR3, the DNA is TGTGCCAGCAGTCCGGGCGGGGCCTCCTACGAGCAGTACTTC. It specifies CASSPGGASYEQYF. This sequence joins TRBV27 and TRBJ2-7; maybe TRBD2 (6 bases). This CDR3 is 14 amino acids long. Looked up from germline, CDR1 is MNHEY and CDR2 is SMNVEV (reference sequence). Trimming shortened V by 5 bases and J by 0 bases, and 11 bases separated the two germline ends.

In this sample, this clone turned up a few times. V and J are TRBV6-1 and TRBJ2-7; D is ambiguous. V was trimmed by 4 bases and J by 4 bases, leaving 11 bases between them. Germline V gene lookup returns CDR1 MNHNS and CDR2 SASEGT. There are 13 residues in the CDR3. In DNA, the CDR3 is TGTGCCAGCAGTGGGGCCCCCGAGTACGAGCAGTACTTC. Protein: CASSGAPEYEQYF.

CDR3 amino acids: CASSPDRGMSQVRYF. CDR3 nucleotide sequence: TGCGCCAGCAGCCCTGACAGGGGGATGTCTCAGGTTCGGTACTTC. The chain employs TRBV4-1 and TRBJ2-7, with 9 bases aligning to TRBD1. J lost 12 bases, V lost 4 bases, and 16 bases had no gene match. Germline V gene data show CDR1 as MGHRA and CDR2 as YSYEKL. The CDR3 totals 15 residues.